This entry is about one TCR beta chain. The sample comes from a study of CD8+ T cells in alopecia areata. Deletions cut 3 bases from V and 0 bases from J, with 12 bases between. The CDR3 consists of 15 residues. Germline assignment: CDR1 SQVTM and CDR2 ANQGSEA. cDNA serving as the sequencing template came from extracted, reverse transcribed RNA. Produced via immunoSEQ multiplex PCR; TCRdb's table is partial and in-frame only. The top ten hold approximately 1% of the sample, which has 150,000 to 200,000 clones, around three fifths seen once. Specified treatment: oral pan-JAK inhibitor, 5-10 mg twice daily.

The V gene is TRBV29-1, the J gene TRBJ2-4; D uncertain. The source is a human donor with alopecia areata. The sequencing here drew on CD4+ T cells sorted from blood, taken at week 24, from a patient treated with tofacitinib. In DNA form, the CDR3 reads TGCAGCGTTGACGGGTACTCCGAAGCCAAAAACATTCAGTACTTC. Translation gives CSVDGYSEAKNIQYF.